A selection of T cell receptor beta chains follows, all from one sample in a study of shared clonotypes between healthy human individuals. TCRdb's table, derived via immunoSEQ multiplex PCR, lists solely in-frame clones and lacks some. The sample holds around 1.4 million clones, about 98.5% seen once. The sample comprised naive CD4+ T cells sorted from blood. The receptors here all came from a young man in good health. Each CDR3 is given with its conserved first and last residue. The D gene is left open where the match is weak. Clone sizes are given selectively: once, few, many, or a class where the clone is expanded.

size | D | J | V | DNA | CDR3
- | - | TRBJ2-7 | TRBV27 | TGTGCCAGCAGTCCCCCCCGGGTGGGAGTGCACTCCTACGAGCAGTACTTC | CASSPPRVGVHSYEQYF
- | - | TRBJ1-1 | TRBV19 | TGTGCCAGTACCTCGGGACGGACCAACGCTGAAGCTTTCTTT | CASTSGRTNAEAFF
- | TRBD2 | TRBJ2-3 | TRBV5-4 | TGTGCCAGCAGTTCCAGCGGACTAGCGAGTACAGATACGCAGTATTTT | CASSSSGLASTDTQYF
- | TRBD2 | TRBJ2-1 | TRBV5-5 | TGTGCCAGCAGCTCGATCGGGACTAGACACAATGAGCAGTTCTTC | CASSSIGTRHNEQFF
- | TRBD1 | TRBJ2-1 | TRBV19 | TGTGCCAGTAGTATTGATTGGGGACAGGGAATAACCAATGAGCAGTTCTTC | CASSIDWGQGITNEQFF
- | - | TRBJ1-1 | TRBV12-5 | TGTGCTAGTGCCCAACCTTCTCGGACGGAGCACACTGAAGCTTTCTTT | CASAQPSRTEHTEAFF
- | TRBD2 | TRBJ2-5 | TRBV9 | TGTGCCAGCAGCGTAGCAGGGACTAGCGGGGGAGAGACCCAGTACTTC | CASSVAGTSGGETQYF
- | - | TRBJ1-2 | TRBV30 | TGTGCCTGGAACAGGAATGGCTACACCTTC | CAWNRNGYTF
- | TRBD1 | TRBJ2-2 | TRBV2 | TGTGCCAGCAGTGCTTACAGGGGTCTGAACACCGGGGAGCTGTTTTTT | CASSAYRGLNTGELFF
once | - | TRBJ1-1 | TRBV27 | TGTGCCAGCAGTTTATTCAGGGGTTCTGAAGCTTTCTTT | CASSLFRGSEAFF
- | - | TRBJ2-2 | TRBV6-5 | TGTGCCAGCAACCAGGCCGGGGAGCTGTTTTTT | CASNQAGELFF
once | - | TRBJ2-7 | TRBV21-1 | TGTGCCAGCAGCGGTAAGGGGGACAGGGACACTTTACGTTTTCACGAGCAGTACTTC | CASSGKGDRDTLRFHEQYF
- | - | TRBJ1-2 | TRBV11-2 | TGTGCCAGCAGCTTAGATTCCGACAGGCCAAACTACTATGGCTACACCTTC | CASSLDSDRPNYYGYTF
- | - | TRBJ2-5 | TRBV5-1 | TGCGCCAGCAGCTTGGAACCGGTGAGAGAGACCCAGTACTTC | CASSLEPVRETQYF
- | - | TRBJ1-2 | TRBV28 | TGTGCCAGCAGTTTCGTGTTCGGCCTGGGACTGTTTGGTGGCTACACCTTC | CASSFVFGLGLFGGYTF
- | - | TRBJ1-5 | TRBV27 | TGTGCCAGCAGTTTATTGGCACGGGAGAGTAATCAGCCCCAGCATTTT | CASSLLARESNQPQHF